This entry lists 19 T cell receptor beta chains sequenced from one sample in a study of beta chain features in type 1 diabetes. What was sequenced were expressed TCRB transcripts, since all of the isolated RNA had been reverse transcribed. Sequencing used immunoSEQ multiplex PCR; TCRdb keeps in-frame clones, though not all of them. The repertoire includes about 140,000 clones, roughly 9.3% of them detected once, and approximately 0.69% sits in the top ten. Sequencing input: central memory CD4+ T cells from blood. Receptor source: a woman in her forties in good health.

The V call is TRBV2, the J call TRBJ2-5; TRBD2 agrees at 8 bases. Germline CDR1 reads SNHLY; CDR2 reads FYNNEI. With 5 bases clipped from V and 4 bases from J, the junction kept 12 bases outside the gene matches. The CDR3 covers 16 residues. The CDR3 DNA reads TGTGCCAGCAGTACCATCCCGGGACTAGGAGGAGAGACCCAGTACTTC. Translated, it gives CASSTIPGLGGETQYF.

This clone has more than one count but fewer than ten. V and J are TRBV6-6 and TRBJ2-3; D perhaps matches TRBD1 (6 bases). V gave up 6 bases and J gave up 6 bases, with 16 bases separating them. The CDR3 loop spans 14 amino acids. Germline assignment: CDR1 MNHNY and CDR2 SVGAGI (reference sequence). CDR3 sequence: CASSHVGAQDTQYF. The CDR3 DNA reads TGTGCCAGCAGCCACGTGGGGGCGCAGGATACGCAGTATTTT.

This clone was observed a handful of times. The same CDR3 also results from other DNA sequences found in this sample. This sequence joins TRBV18 and TRBJ1-1, with 7 bases lining up with TRBD1. The CDR3 is 14 amino acids. V dropped 3 bases and J dropped 2; count of bases not matched to a gene: 3. CDR1 is KGHSH and CDR2 is LQKENI in the germline V gene. The CDR3 sequence: CASSPGTVNTEAFF. The CDR3 DNA reads TGTGCCAGCTCACCCGGGACAGTCAACACTGAAGCTTTCTTT.

This clone has a handful of counts. V usage is TRBV7-2 and J usage is TRBJ2-7; TRBD1 matches at 7 bases. V gave up 5 bases and J gave up 5 bases; unmatched junction bases: 9. This CDR3 is built from 14 residues. Germline lookup yields CDR1 SGHTA and CDR2 FQGNSA. The CDR3 here is CASSLHRGGNEQYF. The CDR3 DNA reads as TGTGCCAGCAGCCTGCACAGGGGTGGAAACGAGCAGTACTTC.

This clone was seen ten or more times. The chain carries TRBV14 and TRBJ2-1, with 8 positions matching TRBD1. Germline V gene lookup returns CDR1 SGHDN and CDR2 FVKESK. This CDR3 has 17 residues. V lost 0 bases, J lost 6 bases, and 10 bases stayed unmatched. The chain's CDR3 is CASSQESRGHVSNEQFF. The DNA of the CDR3 is TGTGCCAGCAGCCAAGAGAGCAGGGGGCATGTCTCCAATGAGCAGTTCTTC.

The table lists this clone with a few counts. Other DNA variants within this sample encode the same CDR3. The genes are TRBV9 and TRBJ2-3; D might be TRBD2 (5 bases). This CDR3 contains 16 residues. CDR1 is SGDLS, CDR2 YYNGEE, per germline. V lost 0 bases to trimming and J lost 1 base, with 12 bases between them. CDR3 in amino acids: CASSVGVGSGTDTQYF. As DNA, the CDR3 is TGTGCCAGCAGCGTAGGGGTGGGGAGCGGCACAGATACGCAGTATTTT.

This clone turned up a few times. The rearrangement links TRBV6-1 to TRBJ2-5; weak D call: TRBD2 (7 bases). The CDR3 contains 13 residues. V shed 7 bases and J shed 4 bases, with 13 bases lying between them. Germline CDR1 reads MNHNS; CDR2 reads SASEGT. The CDR3 here is CASMIGGRETQYF. The DNA of the CDR3 is TGTGCCAGCATGATCGGGGGGCGAGAGACCCAGTACTTC.

The J gene is TRBJ2-5, the V gene TRBV7-2; D unclear. V lost 1 base, J lost 4 bases, and 13 bases lay in between. The length of the CDR3 is 15 residues. Germline V CDR1 and CDR2: SGHTA, FQGNSA. In nucleotides, the CDR3 is TGTGCCAGCAGCTTAGGAGGCGTCAGATCAGAGACCCAGTACTTC. Its protein is CASSLGGVRSETQYF.

The V call is TRBV7-2, the J call TRBJ2-1, with D perhaps TRBD2 (7 bases). This CDR3 is 16 amino acids long. Trimming pared 1 base from V and 4 bases from J, leaving 14 bases between. Germline V gene sequence: CDR1 SGHTA, CDR2 FQGNSA. This CDR3 is CASSLGGGGPYNEQFF. In DNA, the CDR3 is TGTGCCAGCAGCTTAGGGGGCGGGGGCCCTTACAATGAGCAGTTCTTC.

This chain links TRBV6-6 with TRBJ1-1; TRBD1 agrees at 7 bases. Germline lookup yields CDR1 MNHNY and CDR2 SVGAGI (reference sequence). The junction had 5 bases not matched to a gene; V was cut back by 7 bases and J by 6 bases. CDR3 length: 12 residues. The CDR3 is CASNPTGSEAFF. CDR3 bases: TGTGCCAGCAACCCGACAGGGTCTGAAGCTTTCTTT.

This clone was counted ten times or more. The chain carries TRBV29-1 and TRBJ2-2; 9 nucleotides agree with TRBD1. CDR1 and CDR2 from the germline V gene are SQVTM and ANQGSEA. CDR3 length: 14 amino acids. J was trimmed by 4 bases and V by 3 bases; bases with no gene match: 3. The CDR3 protein is CSVEGQGFTGELFF. The CDR3 DNA follows: TGCAGCGTTGAGGGACAGGGCTTCACCGGGGAGCTGTTTTTT.

This clone was counted many times. The rearrangement links TRBV7-2 to TRBJ2-5; D unclear. This CDR3 has 14 residues. Per the germline V gene, CDR1 is SGHTA and CDR2 is FQGNSA. V was pared by 1 base and J by 2 bases, with 8 bases between. The DNA of the CDR3 is TGTGCCAGCAGCTTAGGCGGCAGACAAGAGACCCAGTACTTC. Its protein is CASSLGGRQETQYF.

The V call is TRBV19, the J call TRBJ1-3; D call uncertain. The germline gives CDR1 LNHDA, CDR2 SQIVND (reference sequence). CDR3 size: 13 residues. Trimming removed 9 bases from V and 2 bases from J, with 11 bases in between. The CDR3 DNA reads as TGTGCCAGCAAACCGGGTGCTGGAAACACCATATATTTT. Amino acid sequence: CASKPGAGNTIYF.

As concerns this clone: The same CDR3 also results from other DNA sequences found in this sample. The chain recombines TRBV4-3 with TRBJ1-1; D remains ambiguous. The CDR3 extends over 13 amino acids. Germline-derived CDR1 and CDR2 are LGHNA and YSLEER. V lost 4 bases to trimming and J lost 0 bases, with 6 bases between them. The CDR3 is CASSRALNTEAFF. CDR3 in DNA: TGCGCCAGCAGCCGAGCGCTGAACACTGAAGCTTTCTTT.

The sample holds a few counts of this clone. The genes are TRBV10-3 and TRBJ2-2; D is possibly TRBD2 (7 bases). Germline CDR1 ENHRY, CDR2 SYGVKD. V was clipped by 6 bases and J by 1 base, with 12 bases between them. There are 15 residues in the CDR3. CDR3 nucleotides: TGTGCCATCAGCGGGGGGCAGGTGAACACCGGGGAGCTGTTTTTT. It is translated as CAISGGQVNTGELFF.

This clone was picked up a small number of times. The gene calls are TRBV2 and TRBJ2-5; no clear D gene. The CDR3 is made up of 11 amino acids. Germline-derived CDR1 and CDR2 are SNHLY and FYNNEI. V was pared by 6 bases and J by 5 bases, with 7 bases between. CDR3 loop: CASSPLETQYF. The CDR3 bases are TGTGCCAGCAGCCCCCTTGAGACCCAGTACTTC.

This clone has a handful of counts. The chain has TRBV5-6 and TRBJ2-1; 11 bases map to TRBD1. Trimming at V came to 4 bases and at J to 6 bases, leaving 3 bases not matched to a gene. This CDR3 is 14 amino acids long. Per the germline V gene, CDR1 is SGHDT and CDR2 is YYEEEE. CDR3 sequence: CASSDGTGGNEQFF. The CDR3 bases are TGTGCCAGCAGCGATGGGACAGGGGGCAATGAGCAGTTCTTC.

This clone has more than one count but fewer than ten. J is TRBJ2-7 and V is TRBV7-2, with 8 positions matching TRBD2. The CDR3 is made up of 16 amino acids. V shed 5 bases, J shed 2 bases, and the junction held 11 bases outside the gene matches. CDR1 SGHTA and CDR2 FQGNSA come from the germline V gene. The CDR3 loop is CASSQTSGFTPYEQYF. The CDR3 DNA sequence: TGTGCCAGCAGCCAAACTAGCGGATTTACCCCCTACGAGCAGTACTTC.

This sequence joins TRBV12-5 and TRBJ2-2; possibly TRBD2 for D (6 bases). The CDR3 has 16 amino acids. With 0 bases removed from V and 3 bases from J, the gap between germline ends came to 11 bases. The germline CDR1 and CDR2 sequences are LGHNT and FRNRAP. The CDR3: CASGLVVSSDTGELFF. CDR3 nucleotide sequence: TGTGCTAGTGGTTTGGTCGTTTCTAGCGACACCGGGGAGCTGTTTTTT.